This is a list of T cell receptor beta chains from one sample in a study of blood T cell repertoires in COVID-19. Only in-frame clones appear in the TCRdb table, and some are missing; sequencing was by immunoSEQ multiplex PCR. Seen here are under 40,000 clones, about 88% observed once, and the top ten hold almost 35%. The sequencing input was peripheral blood. The receptors shown here come from a man aged 65 to 79 with active COVID-19. Both conserved end residues are part of each CDR3. The D gene is left open where the match is weak. Rows give clone size only sometimes, using once, few, many, or a class for an expanded clone.

d_call,clone_size,j_call,v_call,cdr3_aa,cdr3_nt
-,-,TRBJ2-1,TRBV28,CASSQPPGYINEQFF,TGTGCCAGCAGCCAGCCCCCAGGGTATATCAATGAGCAGTTCTTC
-,-,TRBJ1-2,TRBV4-2,CASSHIDRSGYTF,TGTGCCAGCAGCCACATAGACAGGAGCGGCTACACCTTC
TRBD1,-,TRBJ2-1,TRBV5-1,CASSRNHRGSSYNEQFF,TGCGCCAGCAGCCGGAACCACAGGGGGAGCTCCTACAATGAGCAGTTCTTC
-,once,TRBJ2-3,TRBV7-9,CASSLGLGDFTDTQYF,TGTGCCAGCAGCTTAGGGTTAGGAGACTTCACAGATACGCAGTATTTT
TRBD2,few,TRBJ2-1,TRBV6-2/TRBV6-3,CASSYSRLAGLYNEQFF,TGTGCCAGCAGTTACTCTCGACTAGCGGGCCTTTACAATGAGCAGTTCTTC
TRBD1,-,TRBJ1-6,TRBV2,CATLTGGRSPLHF,TGTGCCACCCTAACAGGGGGCCGTTCACCCCTCCACTTT
-,-,TRBJ2-4,TRBV7-2,CASSLVPGVDIQYF,TGTGCCAGCAGCTTAGTTCCAGGGGTAGACATTCAGTACTTC
TRBD2,-,TRBJ2-3,TRBV18,CASSQRGGRTDTQYF,TGTGCCAGCTCCCAACGGGGGGGGAGAACAGATACGCAGTATTTT
TRBD2,-,TRBJ2-3,TRBV6-5,CASSRPTSGTDTQYF,TGTGCCAGCAGTCGCCCAACTAGCGGCACAGATACGCAGTATTTT
-,-,TRBJ1-2,TRBV7-3,CASSLNGEIGYTF,TGTGCCAGCAGCTTAAACGGGGAGATTGGCTACACCTTC
TRBD1,-,TRBJ2-6,TRBV9,CASSPRDRVGANVLTF,TGTGCCAGCAGCCCCCGGGACAGGGTTGGGGCCAACGTCCTGACTTTC
TRBD2,few,TRBJ2-7,TRBV28,CASFGGRDEQYF,TGTGCCAGCTTCGGCGGGAGGGACGAGCAGTACTTC
-,few,TRBJ1-3,TRBV7-2,CASSPHRVPSGNTIYF,TGTGCCAGCAGCCCTCACAGGGTCCCCTCTGGAAACACCATATATTTT
TRBD2,few,TRBJ2-1,TRBV2,CASSDSAGALNEQFF,TGTGCCAGCAGTGACTCAGCGGGGGCCCTGAATGAGCAGTTCTTC
TRBD2,few,TRBJ2-1,TRBV7-9,CASSFPTSGRAYLSNEQFF,TGTGCCAGCAGCTTCCCGACTAGCGGGAGGGCTTATCTGTCTAATGAGCAGTTCTTC
-,-,TRBJ2-3,TRBV9,CASSVTQGTDTQYF,TGTGCCAGCAGCGTAACTCAAGGCACAGATACGCAGTATTTT
TRBD1,-,TRBJ1-2,TRBV29-1,CSVEGQGGVDYGYTF,TGCAGCGTTGAGGGACAGGGAGGGGTAGACTATGGCTACACCTTC
-,once,TRBJ2-7,TRBV27,CASSAGLGEQYF,TGTGCCAGCAGTGCGGGTCTGGGGGAGCAGTACTTC
TRBD2,-,TRBJ2-3,TRBV6-6,CASIERGGTDTQYF,TGTGCCAGCATAGAGCGGGGCGGCACAGATACGCAGTATTTT
-,-,TRBJ2-3,TRBV28,CASSRGGITDTQYF,TGTGCCAGCAGTCGGGGCGGGATCACAGATACGCAGTATTTT
TRBD1,-,TRBJ2-7,TRBV3-1/TRBV3-2,CASSQLGDRDEQYF,TGTGCCAGCAGCCAACTAGGGGACAGGGACGAGCAGTACTTC
TRBD1,-,TRBJ1-5,TRBV27,CASSYRGLGNQPQHF,TGTGCCAGCAGTTACAGGGGGCTGGGCAATCAGCCCCAGCATTTT
TRBD1,once,TRBJ2-1,TRBV7-2,CASSFDRGPYNEQFF,TGTGCCAGCAGCTTCGACAGGGGTCCCTACAATGAGCAGTTCTTC
-,-,TRBJ1-2,TRBV30,CAWTPQGGNYGYTF,TGTGCCTGGACCCCCCAGGGAGGGAACTATGGCTACACCTTC
-,-,TRBJ1-5,TRBV7-2,CASSLANSGPGGKSNQPQHF,TGTGCCAGCAGCTTAGCAAATTCCGGGCCGGGAGGAAAGAGCAATCAGCCCCAGCATTTT